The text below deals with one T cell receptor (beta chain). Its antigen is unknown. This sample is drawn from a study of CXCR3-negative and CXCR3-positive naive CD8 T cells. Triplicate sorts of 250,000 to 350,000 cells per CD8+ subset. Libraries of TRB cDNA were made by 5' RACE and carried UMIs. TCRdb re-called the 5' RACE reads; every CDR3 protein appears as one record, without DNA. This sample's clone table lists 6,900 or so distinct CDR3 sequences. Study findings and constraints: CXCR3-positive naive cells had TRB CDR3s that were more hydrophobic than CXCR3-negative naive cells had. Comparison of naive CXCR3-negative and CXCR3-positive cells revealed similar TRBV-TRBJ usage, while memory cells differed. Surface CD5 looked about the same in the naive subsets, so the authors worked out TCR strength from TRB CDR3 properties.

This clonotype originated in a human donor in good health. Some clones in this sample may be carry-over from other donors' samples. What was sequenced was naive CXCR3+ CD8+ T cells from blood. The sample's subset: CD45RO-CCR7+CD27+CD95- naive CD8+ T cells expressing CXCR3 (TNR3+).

The CDR3 region is CASSLASARTDTQYF. The chain couples TRBV5-1 to TRBJ2-3; TCRdb picks TRBD1, but there is no DNA to check that call. CDR1 and CDR2 from the germline V gene are SGHRS and YFSETQ. This CDR3 has 15 residues.